This T cell receptor beta chain was sequenced during a study of tumor-infiltrating lymphocytes in primary liver carcinoma. In the study overall: Roughly 3.65 to 7.13 million productive TCRbeta reads were obtained per sample, with similar numbers across tissue types. Study-level results: Among the pair types, tumor region pairs showed more overlap than tumor-adjacent and tumor-blood pairs. Among top clones, only about 7.5-25% appeared in all five tumor regions.

This CDR3 has 8 amino acids. From germline, CDR1 is MDHEN and CDR2 SYDVKM. From roughly 0.55 ug of total RNA, TCR beta-specific cDNA was reverse-transcribed using a constant-region primer. Sequencing libraries for TCR beta derived from three nested multiplex PCR rounds that used slightly modified ARM-PCR. The first two PCR rounds used TRBV1-TRBV30 primers with a Cbeta primer, around 10 cycles each. Each CDR3 protein is one row after TCRdb ran MiXCR on the multiplex PCR reads. The table records fewer than 250,000 distinct CDR3 sequences, around four fifths of them present only once. Note on this clonotype: Its specificity is not known. A much larger clone is a single base away; this may be a read error.

It was from about 19-30 mg of unsorted bulk tissue that RNA and DNA were co-extracted. The sequence derives from a middle-aged man with primary liver carcinoma and hepatitis B virus infection. The source material was tumor tissue from primary liver carcinoma. V is TRBV28 and J is TRBJ2-7, with D uncertain. The CDR3 bases are TGTGCGGCCTACGATCAGTACTTC. Protein product: CAAYDQYF.